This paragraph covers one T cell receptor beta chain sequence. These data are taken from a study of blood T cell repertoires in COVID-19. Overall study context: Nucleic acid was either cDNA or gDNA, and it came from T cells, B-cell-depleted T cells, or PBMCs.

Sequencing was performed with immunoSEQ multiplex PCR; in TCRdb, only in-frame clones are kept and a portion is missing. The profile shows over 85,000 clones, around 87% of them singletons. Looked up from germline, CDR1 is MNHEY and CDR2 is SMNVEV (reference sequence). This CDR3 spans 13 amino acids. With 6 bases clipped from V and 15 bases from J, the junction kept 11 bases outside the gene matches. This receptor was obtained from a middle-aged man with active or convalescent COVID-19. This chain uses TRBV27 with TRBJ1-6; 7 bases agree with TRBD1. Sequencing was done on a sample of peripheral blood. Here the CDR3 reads CASRPTGPALLHF. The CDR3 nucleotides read TGTGCCAGCAGGCCGACAGGGCCTGCCCTCCTCCACTTT.